These 5 T cell receptor beta chains were sequenced from one sample in a study of blood T cell repertoires in COVID-19. Some clones are missing from TCRdb's copy, which holds only in-frame ones; the method was immunoSEQ multiplex PCR. The sample holds 170,000 or so clones; about 90% are singletons and the top ten take around 7%. Material: PBMCs or T cells enriched from blood (not recorded which). The receptors were sampled from a woman between 50 and 59 years old who had recovered from COVID-19.

The chain joins TRBV27 to TRBJ1-2; D unresolved. CDR3 length equals 11 residues. Germline-derived CDR1 and CDR2 are MNHEY and SMNVEV (reference sequence). Trimming left V 3 bases short and J 10 bases short, with 9 bases between. CDR3 loop: CASSFNRPYTF. The DNA of the CDR3 is TGTGCCAGCAGTTTCAACAGACCCTACACCTTC.

The chain combines TRBV28 with TRBJ1-5; 11 bases line up with TRBD1. The V and J ends lost 7 bases and 12 bases, in that order; junction bases with no gene match: 5. The CDR3 spans 12 residues. Germline values: CDR1 MDHEN, CDR2 SYDVKM. The CDR3 region is CASKLGTGGQHF. Written as DNA, the CDR3 is TGTGCCAGCAAATTGGGGACAGGGGGCCAGCATTTT.

This clone was detected only once. The chain has TRBV7-2 and TRBJ2-3; D may be TRBD1 (6 bases). Between the trimmed V and J ends, which lost 5 bases and 0 bases, there was a span of 12 bases. The CDR3 loop spans 15 amino acids. CDR1 and CDR2 from the germline V gene are SGHTA and FQGNSA. The CDR3 protein is CASSLPGHSTDTQYF. CDR3 in DNA: TGTGCCAGCAGCCTACCGGGACACAGCACAGATACGCAGTATTTT.

The chain is built from TRBV12-5 and TRBJ2-7; TRBD1 agrees at 8 bases. The CDR3 has 13 amino acids. Germline CDR1 and CDR2: LGHNT and FRNRAP. J lost 2 bases, V lost 6 bases, and 3 bases had no gene match. The CDR3 DNA is TGTGCTAGTGGGACAGGGGAGGCCTACGAGCAGTACTTC. The encoded protein is CASGTGEAYEQYF.

The chain links TRBV9 to TRBJ2-2, with D possibly matching TRBD2 (5 bases). CDR3 size: 14 residues. Germline V gene lookup returns CDR1 SGDLS and CDR2 YYNGEE. V lost 3 bases and J lost 4, with 10 bases in between. The CDR3 loop reads CASSGPRGTGELFF. The CDR3 DNA is TGTGCCAGCAGCGGACCACGGGGCACCGGGGAGCTGTTTTTT.